This entry concerns a single TCR beta chain. Trimming removed 5 bases from V and 12 bases from J, with 17 bases in between. The CDR3 sequence is 13 residues long. Germline V CDR1 and CDR2: SGHTA, FQGTGA. These data belong to a study of blood T cell repertoires in COVID-19. Across the whole study: From the United States, Italy and Spain came samples of acute and convalescent COVID-19.

Per the original data handling: Estimation of nucleated cell counts was performed using reference gene primer amplification. Profiled with immunoSEQ multiplex PCR; TCRdb holds only in-frame clones, not every one. The V and J calls and clone size are taken from that table; D and trimming were inferred from the DNA. The data hold about 140,000 clones, with around 80% observed a single time. Sequenced: peripheral blood. This chain links TRBV7-3 with TRBJ2-1; no reliable D call. This receptor was obtained from a woman of 80 years or more with active or convalescent COVID-19. CDR3: CASSLIGSAGQFF. The CDR3 coding sequence is TGTGCCAGCAGCCTAATAGGCTCCGCAGGGCAGTTCTTC.